This TCR beta chain was recorded in a study of blood T cells in healthy people across ages. Details on this clonotype: Its specificity is unknown.

It was with a sample-barcoded 5' primer and a J-beta primer mix that a second PCR of roughly 7 to 12 cycles was run. TCRdb ran MiXCR on the 5' RACE reads and lists one entry per CDR3 protein. The sample shows about 580,000 distinct CDR3 sequences, around 50% of them seen only once. From germline, CDR1 is KGHSH and CDR2 LQKENI. The ends were cut back, 6 bases at V and 0 bases at J, with 17 bases in the middle. This CDR3 region has 16 residues. Caucasian, healthy and from Russia, the donors were aged between roughly 6 and 95. Whole-study findings and limits: TCR beta diversity correlated strongly with naive T cell percentage. Comparison with aged donors showed that long-lived donors had more naive CD4+ cells and higher diversity.

This sequence originates from a man older than 75 in good health. The sequencing input was blood. The rearrangement joins TRBV18 to TRBJ2-5; possible D gene TRBD1, 7 bases. CDR3 DNA: TGTGCCAGCTCGCGCGGGACAGACAGGTACCAAGAGACCCAGTACTTC. It codes for CASSRGTDRYQETQYF.